This entry concerns a single TCR beta chain. As yet, its antigen is unknown. Reverse transcription of roughly 0.5 to 1 ug RNA was performed with random hexamers. Amplification of TCR beta CDR3 spanned 54 Vbeta and 13 Jbeta via immunoSEQ multiplex PCR. TCRdb analysed the immunoSEQ multiplex PCR reads with MiXCR anew, one entry per CDR3 protein. The sample lists approximately 120,000 distinct CDR3 sequences; around 94% were seen once. After removal of 2 bases from V and 0 bases from J, the junction contained 0 bases not matched to a gene. The CDR3 sequence is 15 residues long. Germline values: CDR1 KGHSH, CDR2 LQKENI. The data belong to a study of CD8 T cells in Susac syndrome. Study results and caveats: The study acknowledged a relatively small number of individuals in its TCR sequencing and HLA analysis.

TCR beta sequencing covered blood CD8+ and CD4+ T cells. The clonotype originates from a human donor in good health. Sequencing used CD4+ T cells from PBMCs. The rearrangement uses TRBV18 and TRBJ2-3; 9 bases map to TRBD2. The CDR3 DNA follows: TGTGCCAGCTCACCAACTAGCGGGAGCACAGATACGCAGTATTTT. Amino acid sequence: CASSPTSGSTDTQYF. Supplemented by reference TRBV18 and TRBJ2-3, the full variable domain reads NAGVMQNPRHLVRRRGQEARLRCSPMKGHSHVYWYRQLPEEGLKFMVYLQKENIIDESGMPKERFSAEFPKEGPSILRIQQVVRGDSAAYFCASSPTSGSTDTQYFGPGTRLTVL.